The clone carrying this T cell receptor beta chain has just a few counts. Its antigen is not identified. The PCR was carried out with 60 Vbeta primers and 13 Jbeta primers. Using immunoSEQ multiplex PCR, the repertoire was profiled, and TCRdb retains in-frame clones only, with some absent. Of about 140,000 clones in the sample, roughly 74% were seen once. This entry belongs to a study of cytomegalovirus exposure and HLA in healthy donors. Points from the study as a whole: Roughly uniform depth of sequencing across donors was assumed in presence/absence analyses. HLA-A and HLA-B allele assignments for most subjects were reportedly predicted accurately using TCR beta sequences. Equally common other TCR beta chains were less clonally expanded than HLA-associated ones, a later analysis found.

This CDR3 spans 12 amino acids. The ends were cut back, 8 bases at V and 0 bases at J, with 9 bases in the middle. CDR1 SQVTM and CDR2 ANQGSEA come from the germline V gene. This sequence originates from a man between 18 and 29 years old in good health and CMV-seropositive. The chain joins TRBV29-1 to TRBJ2-3; D call uncertain. The specimen was PBMCs. The CDR3: CSISTSTDTQYF. The CDR3 DNA is TGCAGCATAAGTACTAGCACAGATACGCAGTATTTT.